This paragraph covers one T cell receptor beta chain sequence. No much larger clonotype is one base removed from it; base qualities were not supplied. After being thawed and rested overnight, PBMC were stained with GMM-loaded CD1B tetramer, a Live/Dead dye and anti-CD3, and were then sorted on a FACS Aria II. C32 glucose monomycolate purified from Rhodococcus equi was loaded onto CD1B tetramers. PBMC used for tetramer sorting had been depleted of CD14-expressing monocytes for a separate study before cryopreservation. About 100,000 tetramer-negative cells were sorted from each donor and analyzed alongside the tetramer-positive cells. GMM-loaded CD1B tetramers were used to sort antigen-specific T cells from a few healthy South African adults. The data stem from a study of T cells in tuberculosis (dated by TCRdb to 2016 to 2019). Regarding the study in general: In the study, CD1B tetramers and high-throughput TCR immunosequencing were combined to characterize T cells specific for the mycobacterial lipid antigen glucose monomycolate (GMM).

What the research found in general, with its limitations: The stringent sort gate may have missed T cells binding the CD1B-GMM tetramer with low affinity.

Trimming removed 6 bases from V and 7 bases from J, leaving 22 bases between the germline ends. The CDR3 has 16 amino acids, counting the end cysteine and phenylalanine. Only the CDR3 region is kept as DNA, spanning 48 bases read in frame from base 1. CDR1 and CDR2 were assigned from the germline V gene as MDHEN and SYDVKM. Because TCR-alpha and TCR-beta chains were sequenced unpaired, no information on chain pairing was available. The immunoSEQ multiplex PCR assay was used to generate TCR libraries, with TCR-beta and/or TCR-alpha/delta assays applied to each sample. The amplified TCR libraries were sequenced using the Illumina high-throughput platform. Regarding the original processing steps: Clustering and dimensionality reduction were performed using pairwise TCRdist distances among GMM-specific receptors from ex vivo sorted or in vitro expanded T cells. Sequence motifs defined by gene usage and CDR3 content were checked for enrichment by comparing tetramer-positive and tetramer-negative populations. The table comes from immuneACCESS by way of TCRdb, which keeps in-frame sequences with V and J called. Part of the clones is missing from these tables; in studies checked, under half for an unresolved V gene and the rest for unknown reasons. That table supplies the V and J calls and clone size; D and trimming were determined from the DNA. For this sample there are around 50,000 clones; approximately 91% appear just once. About a fifth of the sample comes from the top ten.

The rearranged chain carries TRBV28 and TRBJ2-1, and TRBD2 may be the D gene, going by 6 matching bases. This TCR was sampled from an adult woman with latent tuberculosis. Sequencing used CD1b-GMM tetramer-negative cells sorted from PBMCs. According to the study, the label for this sample's cell subset or site signals: T cells not binding CD1B-GMM tetramer, sorted from same donor. The DNA reads TGTGCCAGCAGCCTGCCTAGCGTAGCGCGGACTAATGAGCAGTTCTTC. It encodes CASSLPSVARTNEQFF.